Listed below are T cell receptor beta chains from one sample, sequenced in a study of T cell repertoires in cytomegalovirus infection. One entry per CDR3 protein, called by TCRdb with MiXCR from the reads. The sample has a few hundred thousand distinct CDR3 sequences; 40% to 50% are singletons. The antigens of these receptors remain unknown. This specimen was cultured PBMCs, taken from culture after CMV antigen stimulation. The receptors here all came from a human donor in good health (CMV status not recorded). Some clones in this sample may be carry-over from other donors' samples. CDR3s include the opening cysteine and the closing phenylalanine or tryptophan. Fields, in order: J gene, clone size, D gene, V gene, CDR3 DNA, CDR3 protein. A D gene is named only where the DNA matches it firmly. Not all rows give a size; the values are once, few, many and, for expanded clones, a class.

>TRBJ1-2|few|TRBD1|TRBV7-9
TGTGCCAGCAGCCCACGAGGGACAGGGGAATGGCAAAACACCTTC
CASSPRGTGEWQNTF
>TRBJ2-7|few|TRBD1|TRBV19
TGTGCCAGTAGTCTACCGGGACAGGGGGCAAAGGAGCAGTACTTC
CASSLPGQGAKEQYF
>TRBJ1-2|-|TRBD1|TRBV28
TGTGCCAGCAGCAACCGCAGGGGGCTTGGCTACACCTTC
CASSNRRGLGYTF
>TRBJ2-1|many|-|TRBV12-3/TRBV12-4
TGTGCCAGCAGCCTGCGGGGATATAATGAGCAGTTCTTC
CASSLRGYNEQFF
>TRBJ1-1|-|TRBD1|TRBV7-3
TGTGCCAGCAGTCCCGACAGGGATGCTTTCTTT
CASSPDRDAFF
>TRBJ2-5|many|-|TRBV7-2
TGTGCCAGCAGCGGTGGGACCTCCTTCCATAGGACCCAGTACTTC
CASSGGTSFHRTQYF
>TRBJ1-4|many|-|TRBV12-3/TRBV12-4
TGTGCCAGCAAATCACAGGCAACTAATGAAAAACTGTTTTTT
CASKSQATNEKLFF
>TRBJ1-5|-|-|TRBV7-2
TGTGCCAGCAGCTCCACGGGGAACAATCAGCCCCAGCATTTT
CASSSTGNNQPQHF
>TRBJ2-2|-|-|TRBV10-3
TGTGCCATCACGTCAGACCCCCGGGCCTACAAGGAGAGCGGGGAGCTGTTTTTT
CAITSDPRAYKESGELFF
>TRBJ2-1|-|TRBD2|TRBV6-2/TRBV6-3
TGTGCCAGCAGTTACTCGATCGGGCTAGCGGGAGGGAATGAGCAGTTCTTC
CASSYSIGLAGGNEQFF
>TRBJ2-1|-|-|TRBV4-2
TGTGCCAGCAGCCAAGACGGCCGAGACAATGAGCAGTTCTTC
CASSQDGRDNEQFF
>TRBJ2-1|few|-|TRBV7-2
TGTGCCAGCAGCTTAGGGGTTAGCCCCTTTGAGCAGTTCTTC
CASSLGVSPFEQFF
>TRBJ1-5|-|-|TRBV7-8
TGTGCCAGCAGTTCCTCGGGGGGGGGCGGCAATCAGCCCCAGCATTTT
CASSSSGGGGNQPQHF
>TRBJ2-5|few|-|TRBV7-9
TGTGCCAGCAGCCCCACCGCAGAACCCCCCCGACCGTACTTC
CASSPTAEPPRPYF
>TRBJ1-2|-|-|TRBV29-1
TGCAGCGTTGATGGGGGGACCTATGGCTACACCTTC
CSVDGGTYGYTF
>TRBJ2-7|once|TRBD1|TRBV7-6
TGTGCCAGCAGCTCCGGACAGGGGGTGGGAGAGCAGTACTTC
CASSSGQGVGEQYF
>TRBJ2-1|-|TRBD2|TRBV11-2
TGTGCCAGCAGCTTTGGGGGAGGGGTCCTGGATGAGCAGTTCTTC
CASSFGGGVLDEQFF
>TRBJ1-5|few|TRBD1|TRBV7-2
TGTGCCAGCAGCTGGGTCACCGGGACAGCGACCAATCAGCCCCAGCATTTT
CASSWVTGTATNQPQHF
>TRBJ2-3|-|-|TRBV12-5
TGTGCTAGTGGTTTAAACCTGGCAGATACGCAGTATTTT
CASGLNLADTQYF
>TRBJ1-5|many|-|TRBV7-2
TGTGCCAGCAGCGCCGTCTCAGGCGGTAATCAGCCCCAGCATTTT
CASSAVSGGNQPQHF
>TRBJ1-2|few|-|TRBV7-6
TGTGCCAGCAGCTCCAGGGTCGAAGCCGCTAACTATGGCTACACCTTC
CASSSRVEAANYGYTF
>TRBJ2-3|-|TRBD1|TRBV2
TGTGCCAGCTTTGGGGACAGCCTATATAGCACAGATACGCAGTATTTT
CASFGDSLYSTDTQYF
>TRBJ2-1|-|-|TRBV12-3/TRBV12-4
TGTGCCAGCAGTTTAAACTTCGCCTTCTCTGCCCAGGACGGAAAGAAGAGCTCCTACAATGAGCAGTTCTTC
CASSLNFAFSAQDGKKSSYNEQFF
>TRBJ1-5|-|-|TRBV7-6
TGTGCCAGCACCGTGAGGCCTGAACATAGCAATCAGCCCCAGCATTTT
CASTVRPEHSNQPQHF
>TRBJ2-1|few|TRBD1|TRBV10-3
TGTGCCATCAGAGATACAACAGGGGGCCTCAACAATGAGCAGTTCTTC
CAIRDTTGGLNNEQFF
>TRBJ1-1|-|-|TRBV12-3/TRBV12-4
TGTGCCAGCTCACAGAGAGCTCTCGGGAACACTGAAGCTTTCTTT
CASSQRALGNTEAFF
>TRBJ2-6|-|-|TRBV13
TGTGCCAGCAGCTTAGGTGGCGCTGGGGCCTACGTCCTGACTTTC
CASSLGGAGAYVLTF
>TRBJ1-5|few|-|TRBV7-9
TGTGCCGTGGGGGTAGATCAGCCCCAGCATTTT
CAVGVDQPQHF
>TRBJ2-1|-|TRBD2|TRBV7-6
TGTGCCAGCAGCTTAGGGGTTCCTAGCGGGAGACTGGGCGAGCAGTTCTTC
CASSLGVPSGRLGEQFF
>TRBJ2-2|-|-|TRBV5-1
TGCGCCAGCAGCTTGGTTGGGGGCCGGACCGGGGAGCTGTTTTTT
CASSLVGGRTGELFF
>TRBJ2-3|few|TRBD2|TRBV7-2
TGTGCCAGCAGCCCGACAGGGACTAGCGGTGATACGCAGTATTTT
CASSPTGTSGDTQYF
>TRBJ1-1|-|-|TRBV19
TGTGCCAGTAGTATGACACCGGAAATCACTGAAGCTTTCTTT
CASSMTPEITEAFF
>TRBJ1-1|-|-|TRBV12-3/TRBV12-4
TGTGCCAGCAGGGGAACGGGGCAGGGCCCTATTAGGCGACTCACTGAAGCTTTCTTT
CASRGTGQGPIRRLTEAFF
>TRBJ2-1|-|TRBD2|TRBV7-6
TGTGCCAGCAGCTTAGGGTCCGGGACTAGCTACAATGAGCAGTTCTTC
CASSLGSGTSYNEQFF
>TRBJ2-4|once|-|TRBV19
TGTGCCAGTAGTATAGGGGCAGTCGGGGCCAAAAACATTCAGTACTTC
CASSIGAVGAKNIQYF
>TRBJ2-3|few|TRBD2|TRBV7-2
TGTGCCAGCAGCCCACGACTAGGCGAGCGGGAGGGTACGGATACGCAGTATTTT
CASSPRLGEREGTDTQYF
>TRBJ2-5|once|-|TRBV20-1
TGCAGTGCTCGGAAGGAGGGTCGAGAGACCCAGTACTTC
CSARKEGRETQYF
>TRBJ1-1|-|TRBD1|TRBV6-6
TGTGCCAGCGAAACAGGGGGCGGCGTGAACACTGAAGCTTTCTTT
CASETGGGVNTEAFF
>TRBJ1-6|few|-|TRBV27
TGTGCCAGCAGAGTACAGGGCGGGGGAAATTCACCCCTCCACTTT
CASRVQGGGNSPLHF
>TRBJ1-2|-|TRBD1|TRBV7-2
TGTGCCAGCAGCCCTGGTGGGCAGGGGGTGGGCTACACCTTC
CASSPGGQGVGYTF
>TRBJ2-1|once|TRBD2|TRBV6-8
TGTGCCAGCAGCCGATACGGGACTAGCGGGAGTAATGAGCAGTTCTTC
CASSRYGTSGSNEQFF
>TRBJ2-5|-|-|TRBV6-2/TRBV6-3
TGTGCCAGCAGTCCGGAGGCAGACCAAGAGACCCAGTACTTC
CASSPEADQETQYF
>TRBJ2-3|-|TRBD2|TRBV11-1
TGTGCCAGCAGCATGCGGGGGGTTCAAGATACGCAGTATTTT
CASSMRGVQDTQYF
>TRBJ1-3|once|-|TRBV20-1
TGCAGTGCTAAGCAATCTGGAAACACCATATATTTT
CSAKQSGNTIYF
>TRBJ2-1|-|TRBD2|TRBV10-3
TGTGCCATCAGTGACCGAGCGGGGGGTACAATGGGGCAGTTCTTC
CAISDRAGGTMGQFF
>TRBJ1-3|few|-|TRBV7-2
TGTGCCAGCAGCTTATTAGGGGGGGCCCTCTCTGGAAACACCATATATTTT
CASSLLGGALSGNTIYF
>TRBJ2-7|many|TRBD1|TRBV7-2
TGTGCCAGCAGCCTAAACCAGGGGGCGCGCGAGCAGTACTTC
CASSLNQGAREQYF
>TRBJ2-2|-|-|TRBV7-2
TGTGCCAGCAGCTTACAGGTAGCGGCGAACACCGGGGAGCTGTTTTTT
CASSLQVAANTGELFF
>TRBJ2-7|-|TRBD2|TRBV7-2
TGTGCCAGCAGCTACATAGCGGGAGACCCCTACGAGCAGTACTTC
CASSYIAGDPYEQYF
>TRBJ2-1|-|TRBD2|TRBV4-1
TGCGCCAGCAGCCAACTTAGACTAGCAGGGAGCTCCTACAATGAGCAGTTCTTC
CASSQLRLAGSSYNEQFF
>TRBJ2-3|-|-|TRBV14
TGTGCCAGCAGCCGTCTTGGGGGGGCGAAAGATACGCAGTATTTT
CASSRLGGAKDTQYF